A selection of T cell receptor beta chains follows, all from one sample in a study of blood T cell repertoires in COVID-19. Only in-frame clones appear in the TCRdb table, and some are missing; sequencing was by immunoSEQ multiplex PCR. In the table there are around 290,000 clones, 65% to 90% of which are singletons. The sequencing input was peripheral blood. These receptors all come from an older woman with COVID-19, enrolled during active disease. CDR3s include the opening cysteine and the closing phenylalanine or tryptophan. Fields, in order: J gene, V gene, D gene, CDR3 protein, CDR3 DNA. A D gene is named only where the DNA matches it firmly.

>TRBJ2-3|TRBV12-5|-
CASGPHDWTGTDTQYF
TGTGCTAGTGGTCCTCACGACTGGACAGGCACAGATACGCAGTATTTT
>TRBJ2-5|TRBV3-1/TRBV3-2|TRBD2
CASSQAQAGASLQETQYF
TGTGCCAGCAGCCAAGCCCAAGCGGGGGCCAGTCTTCAAGAGACCCAGTACTTC
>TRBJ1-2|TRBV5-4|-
CASSLQGIDYGYTF
TGTGCCAGCAGCTTGCAGGGGATCGACTATGGCTACACCTTC
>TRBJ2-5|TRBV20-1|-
CSAPQRETQYF
TGCAGTGCTCCTCAGAGGGAGACCCAGTACTTC
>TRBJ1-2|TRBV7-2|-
CASSFRRVEGYTF
TGTGCCAGCAGCTTCCGTCGGGTAGAAGGCTACACCTTC
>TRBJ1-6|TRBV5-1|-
CASTDLQNSPLHF
TGCGCCAGCACCGACCTACAGAATTCACCCCTCCACTTT
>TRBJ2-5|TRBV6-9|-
CASSYPRRAGETQYF
TGTGCCAGCAGTTACCCCAGGAGGGCGGGAGAGACCCAGTACTTC
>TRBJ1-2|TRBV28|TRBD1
CASSKTRDRGFGGYTF
TGTGCCAGCAGCAAGACGAGGGACAGGGGGTTCGGTGGCTACACCTTC
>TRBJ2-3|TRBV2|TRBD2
CASRGEETSGEDTQYF
TGTGCCAGCAGGGGCGAGGAGACTAGCGGGGAAGATACGCAGTATTTT
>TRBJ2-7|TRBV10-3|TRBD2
CAISESSSGSYEQYF
TGTGCCATCAGTGAGTCTTCTAGCGGGAGCTACGAGCAGTACTTC
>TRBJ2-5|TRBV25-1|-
CASSALPGKREETQYF
TGTGCCAGCAGTGCCCTTCCGGGAAAACGGGAAGAGACCCAGTACTTC
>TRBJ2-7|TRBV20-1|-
CSARVLAKQYF
TGCAGTGCTAGAGTCCTGGCCAAGCAGTACTTC
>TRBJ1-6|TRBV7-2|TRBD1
CASGAGTGENSPLHF
TGTGCCAGCGGCGCAGGGACAGGGGAGAATTCACCCCTCCACTTT
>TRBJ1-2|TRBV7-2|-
CASSLDGNYGYTF
TGTGCCAGCAGCTTAGACGGTAACTATGGCTACACCTTC
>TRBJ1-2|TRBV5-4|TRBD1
CASSLGMETGGGYTF
TGTGCCAGCAGCTTAGGTATGGAGACAGGGGGCGGCTACACCTTC
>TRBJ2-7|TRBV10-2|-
CASLTGSSGEQYF
TGCGCCAGCCTCACAGGCTCCTCTGGCGAGCAGTACTTC